A single sample gave rise to the 26 T cell receptor beta chains below, sequenced in a study of Ad26.COV2.S vaccination and SARS-CoV-2 variants. Regarding treatment: around 19 received Ad26.COV2.S at low or high dose, single or two shots; 5 received placebo; per-sample allocation not given. The samples were gathered on day 63 after the first injection of vaccine or placebo. Using immunoSEQ multiplex PCR, the repertoire was profiled, and TCRdb retains in-frame clones only, with some absent. This repertoire shows about 480,000 clones, roughly 87% found once; its top ten account for around 13%. The starting material was peripheral blood, obtained in a trial of Ad26.COV2.S vaccine versus placebo. The receptors shown here come from a person between 18 and 65 years old who received the Ad26.COV2.S COVID-19 vaccine or a placebo.

The V and J genes are TRBV5-4 and TRBJ2-1; 7 bases are shared with TRBD2. Germline V gene lookup returns CDR1 SGHNT and CDR2 YYREEE (reference sequence). The trim removed 0 bases at V and 0 bases at J, leaving 12 bases unmatched. The CDR3 runs to 19 residues. The CDR3 DNA follows: TGTGCCAGCAGCTTGGGGCTTGTGGGGGGGAGGACCTCCTACAATGAGCAGTTCTTC. Translated: CASSLGLVGGRTSYNEQFF.

This clone was seen just once. The chain employs TRBV24-1 and TRBJ2-5, with TRBD2 identical over 10 bases. The CDR3 runs 15 residues. V lost 0 bases, J lost 3 bases, and 0 bases stayed unmatched. Germline loops: CDR1 KGHDR, CDR2 SFDVKD. CDR3 amino acids: CATSDLTSGKETQYF. The DNA of the CDR3 is TGTGCCACCAGTGATTTGACTAGCGGGAAAGAGACCCAGTACTTC.

The V gene is TRBV28, the J gene TRBJ2-1, with 9 bases aligning to TRBD2. Per germline, CDR1 MDHEN and CDR2 SYDVKM. V lost 4 bases, J lost 5 bases, and 9 bases stayed unmatched. The CDR3 is 16 amino acids. CDR3 coding DNA: TGTGCCAGCAGTTCCCAGACTAGCGGACGCGACAATGAGCAGTTCTTC. The encoded protein is CASSSQTSGRDNEQFF.

This chain connects TRBV11-2 to TRBJ2-5; D gene unclear. The germline V gene has CDR1 SGHAT and CDR2 FQNNGV. The V gene lost 2 bases and the J gene lost 5 bases, with 15 bases spanning the gap. This CDR3 has 15 residues. CDR3 residues: CASSLSYGKGETQYF. CDR3 nucleotides: TGTGCCAGCAGCTTAAGCTATGGAAAAGGGGAGACCCAGTACTTC.

The rearrangement uses TRBV7-9 and TRBJ2-1; D is possibly TRBD1 (6 bases). V was shortened by 11 bases and J by 9 bases, with 14 bases between the two germline ends. Germline V CDR1 and CDR2: SEHNR, FQNEAQ (reference sequence). The CDR3 totals 11 residues. CDR3 loop: CAGLQGLEQFF. The CDR3 DNA follows: TGTGCCGGGCTACAGGGCCTTGAGCAGTTCTTC.

Written as DNA, the CDR3 is TGTGCCAGCAGTTTCACCGTGCTTCCTATTAGTTCACCCCTCCACTTT. The encoded protein is CASSFTVLPISSPLHF. The chain uses TRBV28 and TRBJ1-6; D remains ambiguous. Between the trimmed V and J ends, which lost 3 bases and 9 bases, there was a span of 18 bases. Per germline, CDR1 MDHEN and CDR2 SYDVKM. This CDR3 is 16 amino acids long. Filled out from reference TRBV28 and TRBJ1-6, the complete variable domain reads DVKVTQSSRYLVKRTGEKVFLECVQDMDHENMFWYRQDPGLGLRLIYFSYDVKMKEKGDIPEGYSVSREKKERFSLILESASTNQTSMYLCASSFTVLPISSPLHFGNGTRLTVT.

The chain combines TRBV5-8 with TRBJ2-5, with no clear D. This CDR3 spans 15 amino acids. V lost 0 bases, J lost 5 bases, and 14 bases lay in between. CDR1 and CDR2 from the germline V gene are SGHTS and YDEGEE. The CDR3: CASSLEGSSFETQYF. CDR3 nucleotides: TGTGCCAGCAGCTTGGAGGGTTCATCGTTTGAGACCCAGTACTTC.

The chain is built from TRBV6-6 and TRBJ2-1; either TRBD1 or TRBD2 may fit D (5 bases each). The CDR3 length is 14 residues. Per germline, CDR1 MNHNY and CDR2 SVGAGI (reference sequence). Trimming removed 10 bases from V and 7 bases from J, with 20 bases in between. The CDR3 DNA reads TGTGCCATTGGGGCCCACCGACCGGGGAATGAGCAGTTCTTC. It encodes CAIGAHRPGNEQFF.

This sequence joins TRBV5-1 and TRBJ2-4; TRBD2 matches 10 bases. Germline V gives CDR1 SGHRS, CDR2 YFSETQ. The CDR3 extends over 13 amino acids. Trimming removed 3 bases from V and 7 bases from J; junction bases left unmatched: 1. CDR3 amino acids: CASSSLAGNIQYF. The CDR3 DNA reads TGCGCCAGCAGCTCACTAGCGGGGAACATTCAGTACTTC.

Here the CDR3 reads CASSPSGSTNIQYF. The CDR3 nucleotides read TGTGCCAGCAGCCCTAGCGGGAGCACAAACATTCAGTACTTC. The chain recombines TRBV9 with TRBJ2-4, with TRBD2 matching over 10 bases. This CDR3 comprises 14 residues. Germline loops: CDR1 SGDLS, CDR2 YYNGEE. The V segment lost 4 bases and the J segment 6 bases; nucleotides outside the gene matches: 4. The variable domain in full, completed from reference TRBV9 and TRBJ2-4, reads DSGVTQTPKHLITATGQRVTLRCSPRSGDLSVYWYQQSLDQGLQFLIQYYNGEERAKGNILERFSAQQFPDLHSELNLSSLELGDSALYFCASSPSGSTNIQYFGAGTRLSVL.

This chain uses TRBV28 with TRBJ1-4, with D tentatively TRBD1 (5 bases). This CDR3 region has 14 residues. From germline, CDR1 is MDHEN and CDR2 SYDVKM. V lost 7 bases, J lost 7 bases, and 16 bases lay in between. CDR3 sequence: CASIEGTGREKLFF. CDR3 nucleotides: TGTGCCAGCATCGAGGGGACCGGGCGTGAAAAACTGTTTTTT. The entire variable domain, with the rest obtained from reference TRBV28 and TRBJ1-4, is as follows: DVKVTQSSRYLVKRTGEKVFLECVQDMDHENMFWYRQDPGLGLRLIYFSYDVKMKEKGDIPEGYSVSREKKERFSLILESASTNQTSMYLCASIEGTGREKLFFGSGTQLSVL.

V usage is TRBV30 and J usage is TRBJ1-5, with 10 bases aligning to TRBD1. The J segment lost 4 bases and the V segment lost 8 bases, leaving 5 bases of the junction unmatched. Germline CDR1 is GTSNPN and CDR2 is SVGIG (reference sequence). This CDR3 spans 13 amino acids. For the CDR3, the DNA is TGTGCCGGAGGGGACAGGGGAAATCAGCCCCAGCATTTT. It is translated as CAGGDRGNQPQHF. Combining the CDR3 with reference TRBV30 and TRBJ1-5 gives the whole variable domain SQTIHQWPATLVQPVGSPLSLECTVEGTSNPNLYWYRQAAGRGLQLLFYSVGIGQISSEVPQNLSASRPQDRQFILSSKKLLLSDSGFYLCAGGDRGNQPQHFGDGTRLSIL.

CDR3 protein: CASSSSIPYNEQFF. The DNA of the CDR3 is TGTGCCAGCAGCTCCTCCATACCGTACAATGAGCAGTTCTTC. V and J are TRBV6-2 or TRBV6-3 and TRBJ2-1; D remains ambiguous. Germline V CDR1 and CDR2: MNHEY, SVGEGT. The V end lost 6 bases, the J end lost 4 bases, and 13 bases lay between the germline ends. This CDR3 comprises 14 residues.

This clone was counted between two and nine times. The chain is built from TRBV19 and TRBJ1-5; no clear D gene. The CDR3 is 15 amino acids. The V end lost 0 bases, the J end lost 0 bases, and 6 bases lay between the germline ends. Germline CDR1 is LNHDA and CDR2 is SQIVND (reference sequence). The chain's CDR3 is CASSIDHVSNQPQHF. Written as DNA, the CDR3 is TGTGCCAGTAGTATAGATCATGTTAGCAATCAGCCCCAGCATTTT.

The genes are TRBV12-3 or TRBV12-4 and TRBJ2-1; 14 nucleotides agree with TRBD2. V shed 10 bases, J shed 6 bases, and the junction held 2 bases outside the gene matches. The CDR3 totals 13 residues. Written as DNA, the CDR3 is TGTGCCACGGGACTAGCGGGAGTCAATGAGCAGTTCTTC. It codes for CATGLAGVNEQFF.

The chain combines TRBV20-1 with TRBJ2-7, with 7 bases matching TRBD1. The CDR3 extends over 11 amino acids. The ends lost 6 bases at V and 7 bases at J; junction bases unmatched: 6. Per the germline V gene, CDR1 is DFQATT and CDR2 is SNEGSKA (reference sequence). This CDR3 is CSATRGSEQYF. The DNA of the CDR3 is TGCAGTGCCACCAGGGGGTCTGAGCAGTACTTC.

The J gene is TRBJ1-6, the V gene TRBV15; TRBD1 matches 12 bases. Unmatched junction bases numbered 5, after V lost 4 bases and J lost 10 bases. Germline V gene sequence: CDR1 LNHNV, CDR2 YYDKDF (reference sequence). The CDR3 runs 15 residues. CDR3 coding DNA: TGTGCCACCAGCACCTCGGGGACAGGGGGCTCACCCCTCCACTTT. This sequence encodes CATSTSGTGGSPLHF.

The chain has TRBV6-2 or TRBV6-3 and TRBJ2-2; 14 nucleotides align to TRBD2. The CDR3 is made up of 17 amino acids. Trimming cost V 2 bases and J 6 bases; bases outside gene matches: 5. Germline-derived CDR1 and CDR2 are MNHEY and SVGEGT. The CDR3 DNA follows: TGTGCCAGCAGTTACACGGGACTAGCGGGAGTGTCCGGGGAGCTGTTTTTT. Translated: CASSYTGLAGVSGELFF.

The chain combines TRBV13 with TRBJ2-7; the D gene could be TRBD1 or TRBD2 (6 bases each). Germline V gives CDR1 PRHDT, CDR2 FYEKMQ (reference sequence). The CDR3 runs to 15 residues. The V end lost 7 bases, the J end lost 7 bases, and 23 bases lay between the germline ends. The CDR3 DNA reads as TGTGCCAGCACTCACAGAGGGGGGAAAACGGAAGAGCAGTACTTC. Its protein is CASTHRGGKTEEQYF.

The rearrangement joins TRBV27 to TRBJ2-1, with 9 bases that match TRBD1. The junction had 10 bases not matched to a gene; V was cut back by 4 bases and J by 15 bases. CDR1 is MNHEY and CDR2 is SMNVEV in the germline V gene (reference sequence). The CDR3 contains 13 residues. CDR3 nucleotides: TGTGCCAGCAGTTCCACCGGGACAGGGTTCCGGTTCTTC. Amino acids: CASSSTGTGFRFF.

This sequence joins TRBV5-6 and TRBJ2-1; TRBD1 matches 8 bases. V lost 6 bases, J lost 6 bases, and 5 bases stayed unmatched. The CDR3 consists of 13 residues. Germline V lookup: CDR1 SGHDT, CDR2 YYEEEE. Here the CDR3 reads CASNDRGINEQFF. CDR3 in DNA: TGTGCCAGCAACGACAGGGGTATCAATGAGCAGTTCTTC.

This clone was found a few times. The J gene is TRBJ1-2, the V gene TRBV25-1; D unresolved. Trimming left V 1 base short and J 4 bases short, with 13 bases between. The CDR3 spans 15 residues. The germline CDR1 and CDR2 sequences are MGHDK and SYGVNS. CDR3 loop: CASSELGKDLYGYTF. The CDR3 region has the DNA TGTGCCAGCAGTGAATTAGGAAAAGATCTCTATGGCTACACCTTC.

J is TRBJ2-1 and V is TRBV10-3, with 8 bases matching TRBD2. The CDR3 runs 14 residues. Germline CDR1 is ENHRY and CDR2 is SYGVKD. The V and J ends lost 10 bases and 5 bases, in that order; junction bases with no gene match: 10. CDR3 DNA sequence: TGTGCCACCGTCGCTAGCGGGTTGGACAATGAGCAGTTCTTC. Translation: CATVASGLDNEQFF.

The V and J genes are TRBV27 and TRBJ1-5, with TRBD1 as a possible D gene (5 bases). In germline, CDR1 is MNHEY, CDR2 SMNVEV (reference sequence). The V and J ends lost 3 bases and 0 bases respectively, with 9 bases between them. The CDR3 has 15 amino acids. CDR3 amino acids: CASSLGPYSNQPQHF. CDR3 DNA sequence: TGTGCCAGCAGTTTGGGACCTTATAGCAATCAGCCCCAGCATTTT.

V usage is TRBV4-3 and J usage is TRBJ2-7; 7 bases map to TRBD1. Germline V gene data show CDR1 as LGHNA and CDR2 as YSLEER. Trimming at V came to 3 bases and at J to 3 bases, leaving 8 bases not matched to a gene. The CDR3 has 15 residues. The CDR3 nucleotides are TGCGCCAGCAGCCACGGGACAGTCCCTCTCTACGAGCAGTACTTC. Its protein is CASSHGTVPLYEQYF.

The chain recombines TRBV28 with TRBJ2-4; D is perhaps TRBD2 (5 bases). V was pared by 8 bases and J by 2 bases, with 25 bases between. This CDR3 spans 18 amino acids. Germline CDR1 MDHEN, CDR2 SYDVKM. CDR3 DNA: TGTGCCAGCGAGGCTCCCCAAGTAGCGCTGAGGCCCAAAAACATTCAGTACTTC. Protein product: CASEAPQVALRPKNIQYF.